Listed here are 27 T cell receptor beta chains from one sample, sequenced in a study of control samples from healthy donors and cancer patients. Assay: immunoSEQ multiplex PCR; the TCRdb copy retains only in-frame clones and omits some. The sample lists 200,000 to 250,000 clones; 85% to 95% were seen once. The specimen sequenced was blood. All receptors derive from a man over 45 in good health.

The V call is TRBV5-8, the J call TRBJ1-4; possibly TRBD1 for D (6 bases). V lost 4 bases and J lost 4, with 17 bases in between. Per germline, CDR1 SGHTS and CDR2 YDEGEE. There are 16 residues in the CDR3. CDR3 sequence (DNA): TGTGCCAGCAGCCTCGGATCCCGGACAGTTAATGAAAAACTGTTTTTT. Translating gives CASSLGSRTVNEKLFF.

This chain connects TRBV5-1 to TRBJ1-3; D remains unclear. The CDR3 is 13 residues long. CDR1 is SGHRS, CDR2 YFSETQ, per germline. The V end was cut by 4 bases, the J end by 8 bases, with 13 bases between. CDR3 nucleotides: TGCGCCAGCAGCCCTCAAGGGTTCGACACCATATATTTT. This translates into CASSPQGFDTIYF.

CDR3 loop: CASSLDPHPTNTIYF. The CDR3 bases are TGTGCCAGCAGCTTGGACCCACACCCCACAAACACCATATATTTT. V usage is TRBV5-6 and J usage is TRBJ1-3; D not resolved. Germline CDR1 is SGHDT and CDR2 is YYEEEE. V was trimmed by 0 bases and J by 6 bases, leaving 13 bases between them. This CDR3 has 15 amino acids. Looking up the rest from reference TRBV5-6 and TRBJ1-3 gives the full variable domain: DAGVTQSPTHLIKTRGQQVTLRCSPKSGHDTVSWYQQALGQGPQFIFQYYEEEERQRGNFPDRFSGHQFPNYSSELNVNALLLGDSALYLCASSLDPHPTNTIYFGEGSWLTVV.

This chain joins TRBV7-9 and TRBJ2-1, with D perhaps TRBD2 (5 bases). Trimming shortened V by 5 bases and J by 7 bases, and 15 bases separated the two germline ends. The CDR3 is 14 residues long. Germline V gene sequence: CDR1 SEHNR, CDR2 FQNEAQ (reference sequence). CDR3 bases: TGTGCCAGCAGCACCCGGACTTTTCAGAATGAGCAGTTCTTC. The encoded protein is CASSTRTFQNEQFF.

V usage is TRBV28 and J usage is TRBJ1-2, with a possible D match to TRBD1 (6 bases). The germline V and J ends were trimmed by 3 bases and 8 bases, with 22 bases remaining between them. Germline CDR1 MDHEN, CDR2 SYDVKM. The CDR3 runs 16 residues. The CDR3 coding sequence is TGTGCCAGCAGTTTTAGAGAGGCCCCCAGGGGTGGGGGCTACACCTTC. It yields the protein CASSFREAPRGGGYTF.

The chain uses TRBV6-5 and TRBJ2-3; 9 positions agree with TRBD1. V trimming: 6 bases; J trimming: 2 bases; junction bases outside the gene matches: 6. Germline assignment: CDR1 MNHEY and CDR2 SVGAGI. The CDR3 totals 15 residues. In nucleotides, the CDR3 is TGTGCCAGCAGGGGAGGACAGGGGTTCACAGATACGCAGTATTTT. This encodes CASRGGQGFTDTQYF.

V gene TRBV9 combines with J gene TRBJ2-6; D is unclear. This CDR3 spans 14 amino acids. Germline V gene sequence: CDR1 SGDLS, CDR2 YYNGEE. Trimming cost V 3 bases and J 1 base, with 5 bases left between them. The CDR3 sequence is CASSASSGANVLTF. As DNA, the CDR3 is TGTGCCAGCAGCGCGTCTTCTGGGGCCAACGTCCTGACTTTC.

This clone appeared a single time. The chain couples TRBV9 to TRBJ1-1, with D possibly TRBD1 on 5 matching bases. The length of the CDR3 is 15 residues. Germline loops: CDR1 SGDLS, CDR2 YYNGEE. V was clipped by 0 bases and J by 4 bases, with 13 bases between them. The CDR3 nucleotides are TGTGCCAGCAGCGTAGGGGGGTTCGACGGCACTGAAGCTTTCTTT. It codes for CASSVGGFDGTEAFF.

The V and J genes are TRBV11-1 and TRBJ2-3, with 7 bases that match TRBD1. This CDR3 region has 13 residues. The V gene end was trimmed by 7 bases and the J gene end by 0 bases; junction bases not matched to a gene: 1. Germline CDR1 and CDR2: SGHAT and FQDESV (reference sequence). The CDR3 loop is CASTGGSTDTQYF. The CDR3 coding sequence is TGTGCCAGCACAGGGGGTAGCACAGATACGCAGTATTTT. The complete variable domain, with remaining parts taken from reference TRBV11-1 and TRBJ2-3, reads EAEVAQSPRYKITEKSQAVAFWCDPISGHATLYWYRQILGQGPELLVQFQDESVVDDSQLPKDRFSAERLKGVDSTLKIQPAELGDSAMYLCASTGGSTDTQYFGPGTRLTVL.

V is TRBV20-1 and J is TRBJ2-1, with no clear D. This CDR3 comprises 11 residues. The germline CDR1 and CDR2 sequences are DFQATT and SNEGSKA (reference sequence). V was shortened by 2 bases and J by 15 bases, with 14 bases between the two germline ends. CDR3 in amino acids: CSARPRDTAFF. The CDR3 coding sequence is TGCAGTGCTAGACCCCGAGACACCGCGTTCTTC.

The J gene is TRBJ1-5, the V gene TRBV12-3 or TRBV12-4; D not resolved. The CDR3 is 13 amino acids. Trimming removed 7 bases from V and 0 bases from J, with 7 bases in between. The CDR3 sequence is CASKRDSNQPQHF. Here the CDR3 DNA reads TGTGCCAGCAAGAGGGATAGCAATCAGCCCCAGCATTTT.

The chain recombines TRBV5-1 with TRBJ1-4, with 8 bases fitting TRBD1. The CDR3 sequence is 14 residues long. Trimming cost V 3 bases and J 8 bases; bases outside gene matches: 6. Germline CDR1 SGHRS, CDR2 YFSETQ. The CDR3 DNA follows: TGCGCCAGCAGCTGGACAGGGTCTGGGGAAAAACTGTTTTTT. Its translation: CASSWTGSGEKLFF.

This chain uses TRBV19 with TRBJ2-6, with TRBD2 matching over 7 bases. J was trimmed by 4 bases and V by 7 bases; bases with no gene match: 7. This CDR3 has 15 residues. The germline gives CDR1 LNHDA, CDR2 SQIVND (reference sequence). CDR3 loop: CASIQGGIGANVLTF. The CDR3 bases are TGTGCCAGTATTCAGGGAGGGATAGGGGCCAACGTCCTGACTTTC.

This chain connects TRBV6-6 to TRBJ1-1, with TRBD1 matching over 8 bases. The CDR3 is 12 amino acids. The V gene's germline CDR1 is MNHNY and CDR2 SVGAGI (reference sequence). Unmatched junction bases numbered 5, after V lost 8 bases and J lost 6 bases. The CDR3 DNA is TGTGCCAGCGCGACAGGGGACCCTGAAGCTTTCTTT. It is translated as CASATGDPEAFF.

The CDR3 coding sequence is TGTGCCAGCAGTGAATCCCAGGCGGTAGCGGGGGGTTACTCCTACGAGCAGTACTTC. Protein: CASSESQAVAGGYSYEQYF. The chain recombines TRBV2 with TRBJ2-7; TRBD2 matches at 10 bases. This CDR3 has 19 residues. V gave up 2 bases and J gave up 0 bases; unmatched junction bases: 13. Germline CDR1 SNHLY, CDR2 FYNNEI.

The genes are TRBV3-1 (or the pseudogene TRBV3-2) and TRBJ1-2; TRBD1 matches 10 bases. This CDR3 contains 15 residues. Germline V lookup: CDR1 LGHDT, CDR2 YNNKEL (reference sequence). Trimming at V came to 2 bases and at J to 2 bases, leaving 2 bases not matched to a gene. This CDR3 is CASSQWDRGNYGYTF. CDR3 sequence (DNA): TGTGCCAGCAGCCAATGGGACAGGGGCAACTATGGCTACACCTTC.

This clone was seen just once. The gene calls are TRBV4-1 and TRBJ1-4, with TRBD1 identical over 9 bases. The CDR3 covers 15 residues. The germline gives CDR1 MGHRA, CDR2 YSYEKL. V lost 3 bases and J lost 7; bases outside the gene matches: 6. The CDR3 region has the DNA TGCGCCAGCAGCCATCCCGGGACAGGGCGTGAAAAACTGTTTTTT. Translated, it gives CASSHPGTGREKLFF.

The V call is TRBV6-1, the J call TRBJ2-6; 7 bases fit TRBD1. The CDR3 sequence is 17 residues long. The J segment lost 4 bases and the V segment lost 4 bases, leaving 10 bases of the junction unmatched. From germline, CDR1 is MNHNS and CDR2 SASEGT. The CDR3 coding sequence is TGTGCCAGCAGTGGCCGGGACAGCCCCGTGGGGGCCAACGTCCTGACTTTC. Translation: CASSGRDSPVGANVLTF.

The DNA for the CDR3 is TGTGCCAGCAGCTCAGGACGGGCGGGGGCCCTCCAAGAGACCCAGTACTTC. This gives the protein CASSSGRAGALQETQYF. The rearrangement links TRBV7-8 to TRBJ2-5; the D gene is possibly TRBD2 (7 bases). V lost 4 bases, J lost 1 base, and 19 bases lay in between. Germline values: CDR1 SGHVS, CDR2 FQNEAQ. This CDR3 contains 17 residues.

V and J are TRBV5-4 and TRBJ2-3; TRBD2 matches at 8 bases. Germline V gene sequence: CDR1 SGHNT, CDR2 YYREEE (reference sequence). The CDR3 contains 16 residues. The V segment lost 4 bases and the J segment 6 bases; nucleotides outside the gene matches: 13. This CDR3 is CASSPGGLAGTDTQYF. CDR3 DNA: TGTGCCAGCAGCCCCGGGGGGTTAGCGGGGACTGATACGCAGTATTTT.

The rearrangement links TRBV6-6 to TRBJ1-2; the D gene is possibly TRBD1 (6 bases). CDR3 size: 12 residues. Between the trimmed V and J ends, which lost 7 bases and 8 bases, there was a span of 14 bases. The germline gives CDR1 MNHNY, CDR2 SVGAGI (reference sequence). DNA for the CDR3: TGTGCCAGCAACACAGGGAAGATAGGCTACACCTTC. Translating it yields CASNTGKIGYTF.

The rearrangement joins TRBV5-1 to TRBJ1-2; 8 nucleotides align to TRBD1. The CDR3 spans 17 residues. Germline values: CDR1 SGHRS, CDR2 YFSETQ. V shed 0 bases and J 0 bases; nucleotides not matched to a gene: 7. The CDR3 coding sequence is TGCGCCAGCAGCTTGGTCGTGACAGGGGCATCTAACTATGGCTACACCTTC. Its translation: CASSLVVTGASNYGYTF.

The gene calls are TRBV5-5 and TRBJ2-6; D not resolved. There are 18 residues in the CDR3. The germline CDR1 and CDR2 sequences are SGHKS and YYEKEE (reference sequence). The V gene lost 1 base and the J gene lost 0 bases, with 14 bases spanning the gap. CDR3 bases: TGTGCCAGCAGCTTGTGGTTCAGCGACCCCTCTGGGGCCAACGTCCTGACTTTC. Protein: CASSLWFSDPSGANVLTF.

The V gene is TRBV3-1 (or the pseudogene TRBV3-2), the J gene TRBJ1-4; TRBD1 agrees at 9 bases. This CDR3 comprises 13 residues. V shed 6 bases and J 7 bases; nucleotides not matched to a gene: 3. CDR1 is LGHDT and CDR2 is YNNKEL in the germline V gene (reference sequence). The CDR3 region is CASRTGGFEKLFF. CDR3 nucleotide sequence: TGTGCCAGCAGGACAGGGGGGTTTGAAAAACTGTTTTTT.

The V gene is TRBV24-1, the J gene TRBJ2-3; TRBD2 agrees at 9 bases. This CDR3 region has 16 residues. Trimming took 4 bases from V and 2 from J; bases not matched to a gene: 6. Germline values: CDR1 KGHDR, CDR2 SFDVKD. The CDR3: CATSEPGTSSTDTQYF. CDR3 nucleotides: TGTGCCACCAGTGAACCTGGGACTAGCTCCACAGATACGCAGTATTTT.

The V call is TRBV2, the J call TRBJ1-5; TRBD1 agrees at 8 bases. CDR1 and CDR2 (germline): SNHLY, FYNNEI. V lost 6 bases and J lost 3; bases outside the gene matches: 4. The CDR3 runs 14 residues. Written as DNA, the CDR3 is TGTGCCAGCAGCGAGACAGGGGACAATCAGCCCCAGCATTTT. The encoded protein is CASSETGDNQPQHF.

V usage is TRBV7-2 and J usage is TRBJ2-1; 9 nucleotides match TRBD1. Germline V lookup: CDR1 SGHTA, CDR2 FQGNSA. Germline trimming cut 2 bases from V and 12 bases from J; bases unmatched to any gene: 11. This CDR3 is built from 15 residues. The CDR3 loop is CASSLTGQGPEGQFF. CDR3 sequence (DNA): TGTGCCAGCAGCTTAACAGGACAGGGGCCGGAGGGGCAGTTCTTC.